These 17 T cell receptor beta chains were sequenced from one sample in a study of spatial heterogeneity in lung cancer. These TCRs are of unknown antigen specificity. One entry per CDR3 protein, called by TCRdb with MiXCR from the 5' RACE reads. The sample consists of 190 or so distinct CDR3 sequences, 28% of them appearing once. The time point here: sample taken at primary tumor resection. Study-wide results and limits: Expanded alpha and beta TCR counts within tumors tracked tumor mutation counts.

The sequences come from lung tumor tissue, collected at surgery. Source of these receptors: a male donor with early-stage non-small cell lung cancer.

Remarks on this clonotype: This beta chain came through as a stray read in a library set up for alpha chains, and its size says little. The genes are TRBV27 and TRBJ2-5; 8 positions match TRBD2. Germline CDR1 is MNHEY and CDR2 is SMNVEV (reference sequence). This CDR3 is 15 amino acids long. Losses at the gene ends were 4 bases for V and 1 base for J; bases not matched to a gene: 5. The CDR3 reads CASSSRLASQETQYF. The CDR3 DNA is TGTGCCAGCAGTTCCCGACTAGCGTCCCAAGAGACCCAGTACTTC.

Turning to this clonotype: This beta chain lies outside the target of a library built for alpha chains; its clone size means little. The chain carries TRBV5-1 and TRBJ2-3, with a possible D match to TRBD2 (5 bases). V was clipped by 4 bases and J by 5 bases, with 8 bases between them. This CDR3 has 12 amino acids. Germline V CDR1 and CDR2: SGHRS, YFSETQ. The CDR3 nucleotides are TGCGCCAGCAGCCGAGAGGGAGATACGCAGTATTTT. Protein product: CASSREGDTQYF.

Sample share makes this clonotype hyperexpanded. This beta chain is an unintended read in a library built for alpha chains; its size means little. This sequence joins TRBV4-1 and TRBJ2-7, with TRBD1 matching 7 bases. Trimming took 2 bases from V and 6 from J; bases not matched to a gene: 10. The CDR3 spans 15 residues. CDR1 is MGHRA and CDR2 is YSYEKL in the germline V gene. The CDR3 nucleotides read TGCGCCAGCAGCCAAACTTGGACGGGACAGCGCGAGCAGTACTTC. Translation gives CASSQTWTGQREQYF.

Remarks on this clonotype: For a library built for alpha chains, this beta chain is a stray read; little rests on its size. J is TRBJ2-7 and V is TRBV30; D may match TRBD1 or TRBD2 (5 bases each). Trimming cost V 3 bases and J 6 bases, with 18 bases left between them. This CDR3 region has 14 residues. Germline values: CDR1 GTSNPN, CDR2 SVGIG (reference sequence). CDR3 in DNA: TGTGCCTGGAGGATTCCCGGGACCCAGCCCGAGCAGTACTTC. Protein: CAWRIPGTQPEQYF. The whole variable domain, remainder taken from reference TRBV30 and TRBJ2-7, is SQTIHQWPATLVQPVGSPLSLECTVEGTSNPNLYWYRQAAGRGLQLLFYSVGIGQISSEVPQNLSASRPQDRQFILSSKKLLLSDSGFYLCAWRIPGTQPEQYFGPGTRLTVT.

A few counts support this clonotype. This beta chain is a stray read from a library made for alpha chains; its abundance is not meaningful. The rearrangement uses TRBV10-2 and TRBJ2-7; D is possibly TRBD1 (5 bases). Trimming pared 5 bases from V and 4 bases from J, leaving 6 bases between. Germline-derived CDR1 and CDR2 are WSHSY and SAAADI. The CDR3 covers 11 residues. The CDR3 here is CASSQGYEQYF. The CDR3 nucleotides read TGCGCCAGCAGTCAGGGATACGAGCAGTACTTC.

Of note for this clonotype: As an off-target read in a library built for alpha chains, this beta chain has a frequency of little significance. This chain joins TRBV7-2 and TRBJ2-1, with D possibly being TRBD1 (6 bases). V was pared by 1 base and J by 5 bases, with 15 bases between. The CDR3 is 16 residues long. Germline V CDR1 and CDR2: SGHTA, FQGNSA. CDR3 residues: CASSLDNRAIHNEQFF. Written as DNA, the CDR3 is TGTGCCAGCAGCTTAGATAACAGGGCTATTCACAATGAGCAGTTCTTC. The entire variable domain, with the rest obtained from reference TRBV7-2 and TRBJ2-1, is as follows: GAGVSQSPSNKVTEKGKDVELRCDPISGHTALYWYRQSLGQGLEFLIYFQGNSAPDKSGLPSDRFSAERTGGSVSTLTIQRTQQEDSAVYLCASSLDNRAIHNEQFFGPGTRLTVL.

On this clonotype: The library was prepared for alpha chains; this beta chain is a stray read, so its frequency means little. The chain employs TRBV19 and TRBJ2-1; D uncertain. Trimming shortened V by 5 bases and J by 0 bases, and 11 bases separated the two germline ends. CDR1 and CDR2 (germline): LNHDA, SQIVND (reference sequence). This CDR3 is built from 15 residues. The CDR3 region is CASSAGLGSYNEQFF. The CDR3 DNA follows: TGTGCCAGTAGTGCTGGGCTAGGCTCCTACAATGAGCAGTTCTTC. Looking up the rest from reference TRBV19 and TRBJ2-1 gives the full variable domain: DGGITQSPKYLFRKEGQNVTLSCEQNLNHDAMYWYRQDPGQGLRLIYYSQIVNDFQKGDIAEGYSVSREKKESFPLTVTSAQKNPTAFYLCASSAGLGSYNEQFFGPGTRLTVL.

This clonotype is large in the sample. Because this beta chain is a stray read in a library intended to capture alpha chains, its abundance should not be given much weight. V is TRBV5-5 and J is TRBJ2-2, with 8 bases identical to TRBD1. The J segment lost 1 base and the V segment lost 6 bases, leaving 2 bases of the junction unmatched. Germline assignment: CDR1 SGHKS and CDR2 YYEKEE (reference sequence). There are 14 residues in the CDR3. As DNA, the CDR3 is TGTGCCAGCAAAACAGGGGGGAACACCGGGGAGCTGTTTTTT. It specifies CASKTGGNTGELFF.

As concerns this clonotype: This beta chain is off target for a library built for alpha chains, so its abundance means little. V and J are TRBV7-2 and TRBJ2-7; D is ambiguous. The V gene lost 5 bases and the J gene lost 6 bases, with 11 bases spanning the gap. Germline loops: CDR1 SGHTA, CDR2 FQGNSA. The length of the CDR3 is 12 residues. DNA of the CDR3: TGTGCCAGCAGCCCGTCTGCGATCGAGCAGTACTTC. This encodes CASSPSAIEQYF. Full variable domain (remainder filled in from reference TRBV7-2 and TRBJ2-7): GAGVSQSPSNKVTEKGKDVELRCDPISGHTALYWYRQSLGQGLEFLIYFQGNSAPDKSGLPSDRFSAERTGGSVSTLTIQRTQQEDSAVYLCASSPSAIEQYFGPGTRLTVT.

This clonotype is hyperexpanded within its sample. This beta chain came through as a stray read in a library set up for alpha chains, and its size says little. The V and J genes are TRBV28 and TRBJ1-2, with D maybe TRBD1 (5 bases). Between the trimmed V and J ends, which lost 1 base and 5 bases, there was a span of 14 bases. This CDR3 comprises 15 residues. Germline V gene sequence: CDR1 MDHEN, CDR2 SYDVKM. CDR3 loop: CASSLSGHLFYGYTF. The CDR3 DNA follows: TGTGCCAGCAGTTTATCCGGACACCTGTTTTATGGCTACACCTTC.

This clonotype is termed hyperexpanded (1% or more). This beta chain is an off-target read within a library intended for alpha chains, so its frequency means little. The V call is TRBV11-3, the J call TRBJ2-2; D is possibly TRBD1 (5 bases). This CDR3 comprises 17 residues. The germline CDR1 and CDR2 sequences are SGHNT and YENEEA. The germline V and J ends were trimmed by 1 base and 3 bases, with 15 bases remaining between them. In DNA, the CDR3 is TGTGCCAGCAGCTTAGTGGGGCCAGGGATTGACACCGGGGAGCTGTTTTTT. It specifies CASSLVGPGIDTGELFF.

In the case of this clonotype: This beta chain slipped into a library made for alpha chains as a stray read, so its size is not meaningful. The chain has TRBV6-5 and TRBJ1-2; 7 nucleotides align to TRBD1. CDR1 and CDR2 from the germline V gene are MNHEY and SVGAGI. The junction had 5 bases not matched to a gene; V was cut back by 2 bases and J by 5 bases. This CDR3 contains 14 residues. The DNA for the CDR3 is TGTGCCAGCAGTTACACGACAGGGAGATATGGCTACACCTTC. Translating it yields CASSYTTGRYGYTF.

With respect to this clonotype: In a library made to pick up alpha chains, this beta chain is a stray read with a size that means little. The rearrangement links TRBV4-1 to TRBJ2-1; D possibly corresponds to TRBD1 (6 bases). V lost 3 bases, J lost 0 bases, and 27 bases lay in between. This CDR3 has 21 residues. Germline CDR1 is MGHRA and CDR2 is YSYEKL. The CDR3 here is CASSQVPPKPGHRSSYNEQFF. CDR3 sequence (DNA): TGCGCCAGCAGCCAGGTTCCCCCCAAACCGGGACACAGGAGCTCCTACAATGAGCAGTTCTTC.

This clonotype has just a few counts. This beta chain is an off-target read within a library intended for alpha chains, so its frequency means little. The V and J genes are TRBV2 and TRBJ1-2; 7 bases agree with TRBD1. The CDR3 covers 16 residues. Germline V gives CDR1 SNHLY, CDR2 FYNNEI. Trimming cost V 5 bases and J 4 bases; bases outside gene matches: 13. Here the CDR3 DNA reads TGTGCCAGCAGTACAAGCGGGACAGCTATTTCCTATGGCTACACCTTC. Translation gives CASSTSGTAISYGYTF. Using reference TRBV2 and TRBJ1-2 for the parts outside the CDR3, the full variable domain is EPEVTQTPSHQVTQMGQEVILRCVPISNHLYFYWYRQILGQKVEFLVSFYNNEISEKSEIFDDQFSVERPDGSNFTLKIRSTKLEDSAMYFCASSTSGTAISYGYTFGSGTRLTVV.

Comments on this clonotype: In a library made to pick up alpha chains, this beta chain is a stray read with a size that means little. V usage is TRBV5-1 and J usage is TRBJ2-7; 7 bases map to TRBD1. Germline CDR1 SGHRS, CDR2 YFSETQ. The CDR3 length is 14 residues. The V and J ends lost 4 bases and 3 bases, in that order; junction bases with no gene match: 7. The CDR3 protein is CASSLDRQDYEQYF. CDR3 DNA: TGCGCCAGCAGCCTGGACAGGCAGGACTACGAGCAGTACTTC.

A remark on this clonotype: This beta chain is a stray read from a library made for alpha chains; its abundance is not meaningful. The gene calls are TRBV12-3 or TRBV12-4 and TRBJ2-3, with 7 bases matching TRBD2. V was clipped by 1 base and J by 1 base; unmatched bases: 5. The CDR3 spans 16 residues. CDR3 nucleotides: TGTGCCAGCAGTTTAGAGGGGACTACCGGCACAGATACGCAGTATTTT. Translating it yields CASSLEGTTGTDTQYF.

A remark on this clonotype: This beta chain slipped into a library made for alpha chains as a stray read, so its size is not meaningful. The rearrangement uses TRBV6-5 and TRBJ2-3; 12 bases are shared with TRBD2. V was pared by 8 bases and J by 0 bases, with 3 bases of the junction left unmatched. The CDR3 loop spans 15 amino acids. CDR1 MNHEY and CDR2 SVGAGI come from the germline V gene. The CDR3 nucleotides read TGTGCCAGCTTCGGACTAGCGGGAAGCACAGATACGCAGTATTTT. Its protein product is CASFGLAGSTDTQYF.